What follows are 29 T cell receptor beta chains derived from one specimen sequenced in a study of blood T cell repertoires in COVID-19. Assay used: immunoSEQ multiplex PCR; TCRdb lists only in-frame clones, some missing. The data contain approximately 130,000 clones, 60% to 85% of them singletons. The sample was peripheral blood. Receptors originate from an elderly man with acute or convalescent COVID-19.

V and J are TRBV9 and TRBJ1-2, with a weak D call TRBD1 (5 bases). Trimming removed 0 bases from V and 6 bases from J, with 9 bases in between. CDR1 is SGDLS, CDR2 YYNGEE, per germline. The CDR3 extends over 13 amino acids. The CDR3 here is CASSVGRADGYTF. CDR3 bases: TGTGCCAGCAGCGTAGGCAGGGCAGATGGCTACACCTTC.

This clone occurred once. At the DNA level, this CDR3 is encoded by other sequences in the same sample as well. The chain has TRBV7-2 and TRBJ2-2; D perhaps matches TRBD1 (6 bases). The CDR3 spans 15 residues. Per germline, CDR1 SGHTA and CDR2 FQGNSA. The germline V and J ends were trimmed by 3 bases and 1 base, with 9 bases remaining between them. The CDR3 DNA sequence: TGTGCCAGCAGCTTTTCCAGGGGGAACACCGGGGAGCTGTTTTTT. It yields the protein CASSFSRGNTGELFF.

V and J are TRBV18 and TRBJ1-5, with a weak D call TRBD1 (5 bases). CDR3 size: 13 residues. V lost 6 bases and J 7 bases, leaving 13 bases between the germline ends. Germline lookup yields CDR1 KGHSH and CDR2 LQKENI. CDR3 sequence: CASSSGTEQPQHF. The CDR3 nucleotides are TGTGCCAGCTCCTCGGGGACTGAGCAGCCCCAGCATTTT.

The J gene is TRBJ1-2, the V gene TRBV6-5; possibly TRBD1 for D (5 bases). CDR1 is MNHEY, CDR2 SVGAGI, per germline. V gave up 4 bases and J gave up 5 bases, with 14 bases separating them. The CDR3 runs 14 residues. CDR3 in DNA: TGTGCCAGCAGTTCCCCCGGACAAACATATGGCTACACCTTC. This sequence encodes CASSSPGQTYGYTF.

This clone has a handful of counts. The chain has TRBV5-4 and TRBJ1-5; D unresolved. The CDR3 covers 14 residues. The V gene lost 0 bases and the J gene lost 3 bases, with 7 bases spanning the gap. CDR1 and CDR2 (germline): SGHNT, YYREEE (reference sequence). DNA for the CDR3: TGTGCCAGCAGCTTGGACGGGAACAATCAGCCCCAGCATTTT. Protein: CASSLDGNNQPQHF.

This clone was picked up one time. The CDR3 sequence: CASSVGSNTEAFF. Written as DNA, the CDR3 is TGTGCCAGCAGCGTAGGGAGCAACACTGAAGCTTTCTTT. The chain uses TRBV9 and TRBJ1-1; unclear D gene. Germline loops: CDR1 SGDLS, CDR2 YYNGEE. CDR3 length equals 13 residues. The germline V and J ends were trimmed by 0 bases and 2 bases, with 5 bases remaining between them.

The rearrangement uses TRBV19 and TRBJ2-6; D unresolved. The germline V and J ends were trimmed by 4 bases and 2 bases, with 9 bases remaining between them. This CDR3 has 15 residues. Germline V CDR1 and CDR2: LNHDA, SQIVND (reference sequence). This chain's CDR3 is CASSNLSAGANVLTF. CDR3 bases: TGTGCCAGTAGTAATCTAAGTGCTGGGGCCAACGTCCTGACTTTC. Looking up the rest from reference TRBV19 and TRBJ2-6 gives the full variable domain: DGGITQSPKYLFRKEGQNVTLSCEQNLNHDAMYWYRQDPGQGLRLIYYSQIVNDFQKGDIAEGYSVSREKKESFPLTVTSAQKNPTAFYLCASSNLSAGANVLTFGAGSRLTVL.

This sequence joins TRBV6-5 and TRBJ2-5; possible D gene TRBD2, 6 bases. CDR3 length equals 13 residues. The germline CDR1 and CDR2 sequences are MNHEY and SVGAGI. The V end lost 4 bases, the J end lost 2 bases, and 8 bases lay between the germline ends. CDR3 amino acids: CASSFSGQETQYF. Here the CDR3 DNA reads TGTGCCAGCAGTTTTAGCGGTCAAGAGACCCAGTACTTC.

Ten or more counts support this clone. V usage is TRBV19 and J usage is TRBJ1-1; D gene ambiguous. The germline V gene has CDR1 LNHDA and CDR2 SQIVND (reference sequence). V lost 3 bases and J 4 bases, leaving 12 bases between the germline ends. The CDR3 consists of 14 residues. The CDR3 DNA reads as TGTGCCAGTAGTATGACAAGTTTGGCCACTGAAGCTTTCTTT. Its translation: CASSMTSLATEAFF.

The chain is built from TRBV5-6 and TRBJ2-4, with 12 bases aligning to TRBD2. The germline V gene encodes CDR1 SGHDT and CDR2 YYEEEE. The length of the CDR3 is 14 residues. V gave up 3 bases and J gave up 9 bases; unmatched junction bases: 4. Written as DNA, the CDR3 is TGTGCCAGCAGCTCGACTAGCGGGGGTGGCATTCAGTACTTC. This codes for CASSSTSGGGIQYF.

The chain is built from TRBV18 and TRBJ1-1; perhaps TRBD1 as D (5 bases). Trimming shortened V by 2 bases and J by 5 bases, and 12 bases separated the two germline ends. Germline CDR1 is KGHSH and CDR2 is LQKENI. The CDR3 is 14 amino acids. CDR3 region: CASSPSRAGTEAFF. The CDR3 DNA reads as TGTGCCAGCTCACCATCCAGGGCTGGAACTGAAGCTTTCTTT.

This clone was counted only a few times. The chain has TRBV6-6 and TRBJ1-5; TRBD1 might be the D (6 bases). Germline values: CDR1 MNHNY, CDR2 SVGAGI (reference sequence). Trimming stripped 6 bases from V and 3 bases from J, with 12 bases between. The CDR3 sequence is 14 residues long. The CDR3 sequence is CASSLGQTNQPQHF. The CDR3 DNA is TGTGCCAGCAGCCTCGGACAGACCAATCAGCCCCAGCATTTT.

The genes are TRBV19 and TRBJ1-2, with D hard to call. V was cut by 2 bases and J by 6 bases, with 10 bases left in between. The CDR3 has 13 amino acids. Germline V gene sequence: CDR1 LNHDA, CDR2 SQIVND (reference sequence). The CDR3 sequence is CASSISSANGYTF. As DNA, the CDR3 is TGTGCCAGTAGTATAAGTTCTGCGAATGGCTACACCTTC.

The chain couples TRBV28 to TRBJ1-1; 7 nucleotides match TRBD1. Trimming at V came to 3 bases and at J to 0 bases, leaving 19 bases not matched to a gene. CDR3 size: 20 residues. CDR1 is MDHEN, CDR2 SYDVKM, per germline. The CDR3 region is CASSFANPRQGPRMNTEAFF. The CDR3 coding sequence is TGTGCCAGCAGTTTTGCCAACCCCAGACAGGGACCGAGGATGAACACTGAAGCTTTCTTT.

The chain recombines TRBV3-1 (or the pseudogene TRBV3-2) with TRBJ2-7; D ambiguous. Germline CDR1 is LGHDT and CDR2 is YNNKEL (reference sequence). Trimming cost V 0 bases and J 2 bases, with 8 bases left between them. This CDR3 is built from 14 residues. The CDR3 loop is CASSQDGQAYEQYF. For the CDR3, the DNA is TGTGCCAGCAGCCAAGATGGCCAGGCCTACGAGCAGTACTTC.

The rearrangement links TRBV5-6 to TRBJ2-3; 7 positions match TRBD1. This CDR3 has 16 residues. The V gene's germline CDR1 is SGHDT and CDR2 YYEEEE. V lost 5 bases to trimming and J lost 2 bases; unmatched junction nucleotides: 11. The DNA of the CDR3 is TGTGCCAGCAGATCCCCCGGGACAGCTGTCACAGATACGCAGTATTTT. Protein product: CASRSPGTAVTDTQYF.

The genes are TRBV2 and TRBJ2-3, with no clear D. Deletions cut 9 bases from V and 6 bases from J, with 25 bases between. CDR3 length: 16 amino acids. Germline V gene data show CDR1 as SNHLY and CDR2 as FYNNEI. The CDR3 DNA reads as TGTGCCAGTTCCTTCGTGGGTAACAAGGCACAGGATACGCAGTATTTT. Its protein is CASSFVGNKAQDTQYF.

This clone has more than one count but fewer than ten. The V and J genes are TRBV7-9 and TRBJ1-4, with a weak D call TRBD1 (5 bases). V lost 6 bases and J 8 bases, leaving 16 bases between the germline ends. This CDR3 is 14 amino acids long. Germline CDR1 SEHNR, CDR2 FQNEAQ (reference sequence). This CDR3 reads CASSGGRAGEKLFF. The CDR3, as DNA: TGTGCCAGCAGTGGGGGGAGGGCCGGAGAAAAACTGTTTTTT.

The rearrangement uses TRBV15 and TRBJ1-5, with D tentatively TRBD1 (5 bases). Between the trimmed V and J ends, which lost 1 base and 0 bases, there was a span of 10 bases. This CDR3 has 16 amino acids. CDR1 and CDR2 from the germline V gene are LNHNV and YYDKDF (reference sequence). The CDR3 sequence is CATSRGTGVSNQPQHF. The CDR3 DNA reads TGTGCCACCAGCAGAGGTACAGGTGTTAGCAATCAGCCCCAGCATTTT.

The chain has TRBV7-7 and TRBJ2-1, with 8 bases aligning to TRBD2. The CDR3 totals 16 residues. The junction had 7 bases not matched to a gene; V was cut back by 1 base and J by 5 bases. The V gene's germline CDR1 is SSHAT and CDR2 FNYEAQ (reference sequence). The CDR3 region is CASSLVTSGPHNEQFF. DNA of the CDR3: TGTGCCAGCAGCTTAGTTACTAGCGGACCTCACAATGAGCAGTTCTTC.

The CDR3: CASSPRSETQYF. For the CDR3, the DNA is TGTGCCAGCTCTCCTAGGTCAGAGACCCAGTACTTC. The rearrangement uses TRBV18 and TRBJ2-5; no definite D call. Trimming shortened V by 6 bases and J by 4 bases, and 9 bases separated the two germline ends. Per germline, CDR1 KGHSH and CDR2 LQKENI. The CDR3 has 12 residues.

The rearrangement uses TRBV5-1 and TRBJ2-3; 11 positions agree with TRBD1. The CDR3 has 15 amino acids. The V segment lost 1 base and the J segment 6 bases; nucleotides outside the gene matches: 4. Per germline, CDR1 SGHRS and CDR2 YFSETQ. The CDR3 loop is CASSLFGQGADTQYF. The CDR3 DNA reads as TGCGCCAGCAGCTTGTTTGGACAGGGGGCTGATACGCAGTATTTT.

This clone showed up just a few times. The rearrangement joins TRBV7-2 to TRBJ2-1; TRBD2 agrees at 7 bases. Germline lookup yields CDR1 SGHTA and CDR2 FQGNSA. The CDR3 has 14 amino acids. The trim removed 5 bases at V and 0 bases at J, leaving 1 base unmatched. This chain's CDR3 is CASSPGGSYNEQFF. The CDR3 coding sequence is TGTGCCAGCAGCCCGGGGGGCTCCTACAATGAGCAGTTCTTC.

The chain carries TRBV9 and TRBJ1-3; D not certain. The ends were cut back, 7 bases at V and 7 bases at J, with 12 bases in the middle. Germline lookup yields CDR1 SGDLS and CDR2 YYNGEE. The CDR3 is 12 amino acids. The CDR3 nucleotides read TGTGCCAGCGGGCGAACCCGGAACACCATATATTTT. Its protein product is CASGRTRNTIYF. The full variable domain, with the rest looked up from reference TRBV9 and TRBJ1-3, is DSGVTQTPKHLITATGQRVTLRCSPRSGDLSVYWYQQSLDQGLQFLIQYYNGEERAKGNILERFSAQQFPDLHSELNLSSLELGDSALYFCASGRTRNTIYFGEGSWLTVV.

The gene calls are TRBV7-9 and TRBJ2-1, with 10 nucleotides matching TRBD2. The CDR3 loop spans 15 amino acids. Germline lookup yields CDR1 SEHNR and CDR2 FQNEAQ (reference sequence). The V gene end was trimmed by 2 bases and the J gene end by 5 bases; junction bases not matched to a gene: 3. CDR3 sequence reads: CASSLLAGANNEQFF. Written as DNA, the CDR3 is TGTGCCAGCAGCTTACTAGCGGGGGCAAACAATGAGCAGTTCTTC.

This clone was seen a few times. V is TRBV19 and J is TRBJ1-2, with 7 bases matching TRBD1. V shed 5 bases, J shed 0 bases, and the junction held 6 bases outside the gene matches. CDR1 and CDR2 from the germline V gene are LNHDA and SQIVND (reference sequence). The length of the CDR3 is 15 residues. In DNA, the CDR3 is TGTGCCAGTAGTCCGGGGGACAGCTCTAACTATGGCTACACCTTC. Protein sequence: CASSPGDSSNYGYTF.

This rearrangement joins TRBV7-6 to TRBJ1-2; 11 bases fit TRBD1. The CDR3 extends over 16 amino acids. J was trimmed by 4 bases and V by 1 base; bases with no gene match: 5. The V gene's germline CDR1 is SGHVS and CDR2 FNYEAQ. CDR3 DNA sequence: TGTGCCAGCAGCTTAGGAGGGACAGGGGGTTTCTATGGCTACACCTTC. This gives the protein CASSLGGTGGFYGYTF.

This chain links TRBV6-5 with TRBJ1-1; D unclear. The V and J ends lost 7 bases and 0 bases respectively, with 12 bases between them. Germline V CDR1 and CDR2: MNHEY, SVGAGI. The CDR3 loop spans 14 amino acids. The CDR3 loop reads CASIISVMNTEAFF. In nucleotides, the CDR3 is TGTGCCAGCATTATTTCAGTAATGAACACTGAAGCTTTCTTT.

This chain links TRBV7-6 with TRBJ2-5; 10 bases match TRBD2. This CDR3 has 16 residues. CDR1 is SGHVS, CDR2 FNYEAQ, per germline. The V gene end was trimmed by 5 bases and the J gene end by 7 bases; junction bases not matched to a gene: 13. The CDR3 coding sequence is TGTGCCAGCAGCCAAACTAGCGGGGTCACTGTAGGGACCCAGTACTTC. It specifies CASSQTSGVTVGTQYF.